The text below deals with one T cell receptor (beta chain). This entry is derived from a study of human T cells and chemical hapten exposure. CDR3 size: 14 residues. Germline V gene lookup returns CDR1 MNHNY and CDR2 SVGAGI (reference sequence). Trimming shortened V by 7 bases and J by 2 bases, and 14 bases separated the two germline ends. The sample's time point: patch test 1, 2 weeks after DPC sensitization. Treatment described: therapeutic diphenylcyclopropenone sensitization with weekly scalp DPC. Blood, whole and unfractionated, served as the source for total RNA extraction. TCRdb fed the RACE reads into MiXCR, producing one record per CDR3 protein. The sample includes around 340,000 distinct CDR3 sequences, around 7% of them seen just once.

The starting material was whole blood, obtained in connection with sensitization to the hapten diphenylcyclopropenone (DPC). The origin of this receptor is a woman between 18 and 29 years old with alopecia areata. Some clones in this sample may be carry-over from other donors' samples. The chain uses TRBV6-6 and TRBJ1-2; D might be TRBD1 (5 bases). In DNA, the CDR3 is TGTGCCAGCACTACGCCAGGGACGAACTATGGCTACACCTTC. Its protein product is CASTTPGTNYGYTF.